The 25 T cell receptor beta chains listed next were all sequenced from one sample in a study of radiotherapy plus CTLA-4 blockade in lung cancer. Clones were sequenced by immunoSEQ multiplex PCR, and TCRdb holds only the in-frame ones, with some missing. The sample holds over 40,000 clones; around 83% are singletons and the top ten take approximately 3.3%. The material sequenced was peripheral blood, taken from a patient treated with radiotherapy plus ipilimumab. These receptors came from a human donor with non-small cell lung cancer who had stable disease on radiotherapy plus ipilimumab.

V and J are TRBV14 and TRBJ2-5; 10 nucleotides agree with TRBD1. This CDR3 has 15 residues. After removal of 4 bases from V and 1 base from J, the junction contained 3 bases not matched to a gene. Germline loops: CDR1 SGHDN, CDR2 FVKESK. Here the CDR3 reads CASSPRTGGQETQYF. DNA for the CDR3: TGTGCCAGCAGCCCTCGGACAGGGGGCCAAGAGACCCAGTACTTC.

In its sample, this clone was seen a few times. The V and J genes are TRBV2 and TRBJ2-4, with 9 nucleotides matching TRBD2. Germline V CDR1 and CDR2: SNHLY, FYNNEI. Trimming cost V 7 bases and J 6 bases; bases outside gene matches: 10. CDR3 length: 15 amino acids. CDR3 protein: CASKGGTSSANIQYF. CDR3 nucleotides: TGTGCCAGCAAGGGAGGGACTAGCTCCGCAAACATTCAGTACTTC.

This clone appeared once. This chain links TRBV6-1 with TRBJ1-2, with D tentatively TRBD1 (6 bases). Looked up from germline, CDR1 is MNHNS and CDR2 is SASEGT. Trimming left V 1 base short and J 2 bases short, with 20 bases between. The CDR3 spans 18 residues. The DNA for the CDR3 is TGTGCCAGCAGTGAAGGGGAGGGGGGGGACACGGAGAACTATGGCTACACCTTC. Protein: CASSEGEGGDTENYGYTF.

Written as DNA, the CDR3 is TGTGCCAGCAGCCAACGGCAGGGTGCCTACGAGCAGTACTTC. Protein product: CASSQRQGAYEQYF. The genes are TRBV14 and TRBJ2-7, with D perhaps matching TRBD1 (5 bases). V was clipped by 2 bases and J by 2 bases, with 10 bases between them. Germline CDR1 SGHDN, CDR2 FVKESK. This CDR3 has 14 amino acids.

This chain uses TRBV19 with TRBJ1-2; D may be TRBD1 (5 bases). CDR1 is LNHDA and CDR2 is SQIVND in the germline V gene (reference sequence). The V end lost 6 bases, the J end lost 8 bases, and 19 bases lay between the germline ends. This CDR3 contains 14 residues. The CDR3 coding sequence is TGTGCCAGTAGGGAAGAATCAGGGCCAAAAGGCTACACCTTC. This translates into CASREESGPKGYTF. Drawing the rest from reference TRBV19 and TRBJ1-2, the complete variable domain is DGGITQSPKYLFRKEGQNVTLSCEQNLNHDAMYWYRQDPGQGLRLIYYSQIVNDFQKGDIAEGYSVSREKKESFPLTVTSAQKNPTAFYLCASREESGPKGYTFGSGTRLTVV.

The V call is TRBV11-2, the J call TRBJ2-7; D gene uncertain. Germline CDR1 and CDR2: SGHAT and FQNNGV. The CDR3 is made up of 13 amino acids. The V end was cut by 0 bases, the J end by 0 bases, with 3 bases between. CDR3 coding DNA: TGTGCCAGCAGCTTAGACGGCTCCTACGAGCAGTACTTC. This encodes CASSLDGSYEQYF.

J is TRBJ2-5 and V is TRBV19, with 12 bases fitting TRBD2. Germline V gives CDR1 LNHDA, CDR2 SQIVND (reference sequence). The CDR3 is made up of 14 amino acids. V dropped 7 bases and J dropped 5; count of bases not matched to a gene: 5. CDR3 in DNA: TGTGCCAGTACTCTAGCGGGAGGGCTGGAGACCCAGTACTTC. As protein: CASTLAGGLETQYF.

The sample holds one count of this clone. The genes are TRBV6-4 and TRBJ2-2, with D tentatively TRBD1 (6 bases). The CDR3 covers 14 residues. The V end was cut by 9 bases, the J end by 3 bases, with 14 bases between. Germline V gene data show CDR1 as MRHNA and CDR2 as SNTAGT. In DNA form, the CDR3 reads TGTGCCAGTAGAGGGGGATCGGACACCGGGGAGCTGTTTTTT. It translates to CASRGGSDTGELFF.

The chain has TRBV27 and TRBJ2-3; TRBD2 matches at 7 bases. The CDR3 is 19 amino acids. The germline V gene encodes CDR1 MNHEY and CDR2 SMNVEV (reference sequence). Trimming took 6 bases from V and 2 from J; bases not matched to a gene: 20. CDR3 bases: TGTGCCAGCAGCAAACTGGGCCCAGCGGGGATAGGGAACACAGATACGCAGTATTTT. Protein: CASSKLGPAGIGNTDTQYF.

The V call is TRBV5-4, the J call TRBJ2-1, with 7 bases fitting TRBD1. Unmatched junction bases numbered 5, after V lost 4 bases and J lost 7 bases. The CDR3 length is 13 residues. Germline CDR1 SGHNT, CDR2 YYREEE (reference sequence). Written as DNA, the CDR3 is TGTGCCAGCAGCGGAACCAGGGGGAATGAGCAGTTCTTC. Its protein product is CASSGTRGNEQFF. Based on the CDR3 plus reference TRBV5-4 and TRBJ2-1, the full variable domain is ETGVTQSPTHLIKTRGQQVTLRCSSQSGHNTVSWYQQALGQGPQFIFQYYREEENGRGNFPPRFSGLQFPNYSSELNVNALELDDSALYLCASSGTRGNEQFFGPGTRLTVL.

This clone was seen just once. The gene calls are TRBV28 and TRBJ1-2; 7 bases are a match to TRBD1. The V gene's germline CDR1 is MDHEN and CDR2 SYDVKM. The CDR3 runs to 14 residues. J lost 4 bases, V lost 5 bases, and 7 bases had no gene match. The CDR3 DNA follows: TGTGCCAGCAGTACAGGGGTATCTTTCTATGGCTACACCTTC. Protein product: CASSTGVSFYGYTF.

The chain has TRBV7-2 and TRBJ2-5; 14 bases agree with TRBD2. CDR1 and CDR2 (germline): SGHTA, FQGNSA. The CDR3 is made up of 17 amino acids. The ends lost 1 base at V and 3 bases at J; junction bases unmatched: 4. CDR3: CASSLGGLAGVEETQYF. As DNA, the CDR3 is TGTGCCAGCAGCTTAGGGGGACTAGCGGGAGTCGAAGAGACCCAGTACTTC. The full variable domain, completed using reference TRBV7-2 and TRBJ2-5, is GAGVSQSPSNKVTEKGKDVELRCDPISGHTALYWYRQSLGQGLEFLIYFQGNSAPDKSGLPSDRFSAERTGGSVSTLTIQRTQQEDSAVYLCASSLGGLAGVEETQYFGPGTRLLVL.

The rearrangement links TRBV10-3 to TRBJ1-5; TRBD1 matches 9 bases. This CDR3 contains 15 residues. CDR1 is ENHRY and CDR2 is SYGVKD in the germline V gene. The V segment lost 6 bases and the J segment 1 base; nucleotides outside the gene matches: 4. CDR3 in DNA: TGTGCCATCAGCACGACAGGGGGAAGCAATCAGCCCCAGCATTTT. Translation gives CAISTTGGSNQPQHF.

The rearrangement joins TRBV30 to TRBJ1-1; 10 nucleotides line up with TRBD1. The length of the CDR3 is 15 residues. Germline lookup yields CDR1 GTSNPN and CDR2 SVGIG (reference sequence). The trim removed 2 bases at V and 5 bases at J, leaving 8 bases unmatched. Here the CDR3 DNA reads TGTGCCTGGAGTCCCCGGGACAGGGGTTTTACTGAAGCTTTCTTT. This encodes CAWSPRDRGFTEAFF. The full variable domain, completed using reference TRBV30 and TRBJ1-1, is SQTIHQWPATLVQPVGSPLSLECTVEGTSNPNLYWYRQAAGRGLQLLFYSVGIGQISSEVPQNLSASRPQDRQFILSSKKLLLSDSGFYLCAWSPRDRGFTEAFFGQGTRLTVV.

The CDR3 bases are TGTGCCAGTAGTATCGAGACAGGGTATCCTCAGCCCCAGCATTTT. Its protein is CASSIETGYPQPQHF. This chain connects TRBV19 to TRBJ1-5, with 7 positions matching TRBD1. Per germline, CDR1 LNHDA and CDR2 SQIVND (reference sequence). V dropped 3 bases and J dropped 6; count of bases not matched to a gene: 8. The CDR3 spans 15 residues. Full variable domain (missing parts from reference TRBV19 and TRBJ1-5): DGGITQSPKYLFRKEGQNVTLSCEQNLNHDAMYWYRQDPGQGLRLIYYSQIVNDFQKGDIAEGYSVSREKKESFPLTVTSAQKNPTAFYLCASSIETGYPQPQHFGDGTRLSIL.

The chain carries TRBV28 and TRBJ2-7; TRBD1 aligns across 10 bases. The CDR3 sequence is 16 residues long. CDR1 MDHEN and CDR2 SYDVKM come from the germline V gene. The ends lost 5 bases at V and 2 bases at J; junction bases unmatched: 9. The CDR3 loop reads CASSGAGTGEAYEQYF. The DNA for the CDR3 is TGTGCCAGCAGTGGTGCCGGGACAGGGGAAGCCTACGAGCAGTACTTC.

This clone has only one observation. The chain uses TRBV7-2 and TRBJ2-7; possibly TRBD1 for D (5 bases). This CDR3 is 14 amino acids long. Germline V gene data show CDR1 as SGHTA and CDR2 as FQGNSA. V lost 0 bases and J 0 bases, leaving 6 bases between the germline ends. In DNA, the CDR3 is TGTGCCAGCAGCTTAGCTACAGGCTCCTACGAGCAGTACTTC. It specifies CASSLATGSYEQYF.

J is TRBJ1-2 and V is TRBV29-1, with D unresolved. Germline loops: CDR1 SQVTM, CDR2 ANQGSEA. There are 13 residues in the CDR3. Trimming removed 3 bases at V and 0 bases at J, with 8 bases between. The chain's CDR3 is CSVDSGANYGYTF. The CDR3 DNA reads TGCAGCGTTGATTCCGGGGCTAACTATGGCTACACCTTC.

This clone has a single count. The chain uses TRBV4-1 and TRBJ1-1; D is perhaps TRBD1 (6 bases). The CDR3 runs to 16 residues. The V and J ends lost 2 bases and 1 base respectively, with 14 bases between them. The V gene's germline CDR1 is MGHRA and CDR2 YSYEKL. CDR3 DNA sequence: TGCGCCAGCAGCCAACAACCCCTGGGGGCGAACACTGAAGCTTTCTTT. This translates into CASSQQPLGANTEAFF.

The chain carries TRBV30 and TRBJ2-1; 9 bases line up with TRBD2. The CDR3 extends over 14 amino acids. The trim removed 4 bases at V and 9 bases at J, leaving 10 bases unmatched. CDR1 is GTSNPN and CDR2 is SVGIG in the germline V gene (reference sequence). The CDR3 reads CAWNEGGRVTEQFF. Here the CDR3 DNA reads TGTGCCTGGAACGAGGGCGGGAGGGTGACTGAGCAGTTCTTC.

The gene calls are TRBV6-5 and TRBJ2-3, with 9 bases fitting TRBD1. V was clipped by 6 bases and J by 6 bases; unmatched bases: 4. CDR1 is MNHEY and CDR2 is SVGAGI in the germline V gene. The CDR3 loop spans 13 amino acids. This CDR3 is CASRSTGGDTQYF. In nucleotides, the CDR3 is TGTGCCAGCAGATCCACAGGGGGCGATACGCAGTATTTT.

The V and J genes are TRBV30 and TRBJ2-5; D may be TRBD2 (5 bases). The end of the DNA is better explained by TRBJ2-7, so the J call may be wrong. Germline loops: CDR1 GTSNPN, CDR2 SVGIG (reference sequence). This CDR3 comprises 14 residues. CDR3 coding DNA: TGTGCCTGGAGTGGAGGTCAGGCGGGTCGCGAGCAGTACTTC. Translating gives CAWSGGQAGREQYF.

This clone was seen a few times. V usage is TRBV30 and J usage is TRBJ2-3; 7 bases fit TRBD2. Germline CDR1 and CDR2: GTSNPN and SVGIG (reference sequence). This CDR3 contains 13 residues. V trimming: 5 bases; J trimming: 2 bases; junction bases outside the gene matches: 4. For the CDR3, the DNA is TGTGCCTGGGGGAGGGTTTTCACAGATACGCAGTATTTT. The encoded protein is CAWGRVFTDTQYF.

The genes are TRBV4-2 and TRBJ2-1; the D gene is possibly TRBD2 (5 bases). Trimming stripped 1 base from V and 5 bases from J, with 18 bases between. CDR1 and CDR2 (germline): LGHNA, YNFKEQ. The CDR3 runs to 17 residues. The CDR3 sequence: CASSQAAGGSVNNEQFF. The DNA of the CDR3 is TGTGCCAGCAGCCAAGCAGCAGGCGGTAGCGTGAACAATGAGCAGTTCTTC.

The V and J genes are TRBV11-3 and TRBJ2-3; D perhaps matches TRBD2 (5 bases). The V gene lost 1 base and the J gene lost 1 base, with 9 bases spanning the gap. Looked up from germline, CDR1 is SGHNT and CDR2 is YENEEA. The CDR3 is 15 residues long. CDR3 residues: CASSLGGSGTDTQYF. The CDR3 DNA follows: TGTGCCAGCAGCTTAGGTGGTAGCGGCACAGATACGCAGTATTTT.